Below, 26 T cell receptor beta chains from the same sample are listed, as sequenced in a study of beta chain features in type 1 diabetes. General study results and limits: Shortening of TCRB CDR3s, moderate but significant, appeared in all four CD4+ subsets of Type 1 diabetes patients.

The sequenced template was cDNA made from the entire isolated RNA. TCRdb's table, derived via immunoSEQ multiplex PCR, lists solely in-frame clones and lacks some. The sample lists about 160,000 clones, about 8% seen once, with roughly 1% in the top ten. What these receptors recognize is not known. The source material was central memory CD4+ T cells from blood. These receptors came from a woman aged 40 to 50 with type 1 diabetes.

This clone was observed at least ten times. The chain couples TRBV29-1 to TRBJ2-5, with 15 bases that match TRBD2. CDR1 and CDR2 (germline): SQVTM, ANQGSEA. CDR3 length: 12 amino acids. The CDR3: CSGTSGRKTQYF. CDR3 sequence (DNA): TGCAGTGGGACTAGCGGGAGGAAGACCCAGTACTTC.

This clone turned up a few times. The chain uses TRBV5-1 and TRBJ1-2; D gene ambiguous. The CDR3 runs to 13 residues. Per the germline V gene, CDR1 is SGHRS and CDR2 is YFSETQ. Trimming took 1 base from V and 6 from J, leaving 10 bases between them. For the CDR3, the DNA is TGCGCCAGCAGCTTGCGGGGAGACGATGGCTACACCTTC. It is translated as CASSLRGDDGYTF.

CDR3 coding DNA: TGTGCCAGCAGTACGGACAGGGGGCTCGCCTTCGCTGAAGCTTTCTTT. Translated: CASSTDRGLAFAEAFF. V usage is TRBV28 and J usage is TRBJ1-1; 11 positions match TRBD1. J gave up 6 bases and V 5 bases, and 11 bases lay outside the gene matches. CDR1 is MDHEN, CDR2 SYDVKM, per germline. There are 16 residues in the CDR3.

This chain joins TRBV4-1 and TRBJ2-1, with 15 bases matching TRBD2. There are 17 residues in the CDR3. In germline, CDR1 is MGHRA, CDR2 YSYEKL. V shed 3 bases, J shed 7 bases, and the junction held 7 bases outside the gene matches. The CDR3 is CASSQRTSGRAENEQFF. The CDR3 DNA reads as TGCGCCAGCAGCCAGAGGACTAGCGGGAGGGCCGAAAATGAGCAGTTCTTC.

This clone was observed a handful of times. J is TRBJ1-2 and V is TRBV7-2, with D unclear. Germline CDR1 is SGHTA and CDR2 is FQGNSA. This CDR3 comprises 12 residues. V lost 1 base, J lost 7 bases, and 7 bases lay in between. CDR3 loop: CASSLERGGYTF. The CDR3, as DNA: TGTGCCAGCAGCTTAGAGCGTGGTGGCTACACCTTC.

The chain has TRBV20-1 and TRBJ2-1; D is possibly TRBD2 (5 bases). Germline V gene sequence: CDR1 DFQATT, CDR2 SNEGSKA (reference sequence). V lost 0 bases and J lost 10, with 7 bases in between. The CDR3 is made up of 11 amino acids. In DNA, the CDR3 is TGCAGTGCTAGAGATCGGGAAGAGCAGTTCTTC. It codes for CSARDREEQFF.

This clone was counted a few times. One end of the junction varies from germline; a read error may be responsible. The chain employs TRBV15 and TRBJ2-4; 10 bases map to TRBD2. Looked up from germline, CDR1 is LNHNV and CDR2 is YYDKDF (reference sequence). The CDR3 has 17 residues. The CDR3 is CATSEGGTSGTRSPFSF. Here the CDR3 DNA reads TGTGCCACCAGTGAGGGAGGTACTAGCGGGACCCGATCGCCATTTTCCTTC.

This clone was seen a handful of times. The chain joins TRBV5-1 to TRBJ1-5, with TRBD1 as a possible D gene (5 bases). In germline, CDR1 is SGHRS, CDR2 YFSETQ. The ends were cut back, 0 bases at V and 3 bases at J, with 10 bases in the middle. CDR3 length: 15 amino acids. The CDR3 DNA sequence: TGCGCCAGCAGCTTGGAGGGAGGGGCCAATCAGCCCCAGCATTTT. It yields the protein CASSLEGGANQPQHF.

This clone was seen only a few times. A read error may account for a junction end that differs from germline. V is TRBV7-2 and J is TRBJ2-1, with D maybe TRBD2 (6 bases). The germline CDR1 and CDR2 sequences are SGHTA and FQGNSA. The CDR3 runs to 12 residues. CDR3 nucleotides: TGCGCCAGCAGCCAGGAAGGAGGGAAGCAGTTCTTC. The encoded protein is CASSQEGGKQFF.

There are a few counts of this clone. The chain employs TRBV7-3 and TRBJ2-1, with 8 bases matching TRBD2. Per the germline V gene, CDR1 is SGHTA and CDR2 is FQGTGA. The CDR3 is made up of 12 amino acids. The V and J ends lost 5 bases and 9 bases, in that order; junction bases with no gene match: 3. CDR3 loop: CASSPGGTEQFF. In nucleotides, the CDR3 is TGTGCCAGCAGCCCGGGGGGGACTGAGCAGTTCTTC.

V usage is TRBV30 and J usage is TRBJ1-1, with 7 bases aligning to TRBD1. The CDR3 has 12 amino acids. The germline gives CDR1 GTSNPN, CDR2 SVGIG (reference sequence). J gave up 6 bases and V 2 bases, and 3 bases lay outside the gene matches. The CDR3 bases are TGTGCCTGGAGTTCGGGGACAGCTGAAGCTTTCTTT. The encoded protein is CAWSSGTAEAFF.

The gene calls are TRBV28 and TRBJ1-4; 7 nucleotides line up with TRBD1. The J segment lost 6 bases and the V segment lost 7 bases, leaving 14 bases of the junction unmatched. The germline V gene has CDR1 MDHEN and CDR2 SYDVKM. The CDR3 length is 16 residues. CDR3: CASNWGPGTEDEKLFF. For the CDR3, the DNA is TGTGCCAGCAATTGGGGCCCCGGGACAGAGGATGAAAAACTGTTTTTT.

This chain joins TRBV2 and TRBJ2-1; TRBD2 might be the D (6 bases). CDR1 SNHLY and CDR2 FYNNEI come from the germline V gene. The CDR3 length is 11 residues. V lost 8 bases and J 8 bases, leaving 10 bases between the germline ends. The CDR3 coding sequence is TGTGCCAGCTCGCGGGGCGATGAGCAGTTCTTC. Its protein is CASSRGDEQFF.

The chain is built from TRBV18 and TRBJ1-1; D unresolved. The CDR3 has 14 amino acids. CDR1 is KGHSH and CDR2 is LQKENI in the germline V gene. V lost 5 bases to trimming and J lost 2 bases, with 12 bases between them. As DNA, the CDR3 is TGTGCCAGCTCATCACAAAATTCAAACACTGAAGCTTTCTTT. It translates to CASSSQNSNTEAFF.

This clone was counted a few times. In DNA, the CDR3 is TGCGCCAGCAGCCAAGATGCGGAGCCCGAGACCCAGTACTTC. This gives the protein CASSQDAEPETQYF. The rearrangement links TRBV4-3 to TRBJ2-5; D is undetermined. CDR3 length: 14 residues. The V end lost 0 bases, the J end lost 5 bases, and 10 bases lay between the germline ends. The germline V gene has CDR1 LGHNA and CDR2 YSLEER.

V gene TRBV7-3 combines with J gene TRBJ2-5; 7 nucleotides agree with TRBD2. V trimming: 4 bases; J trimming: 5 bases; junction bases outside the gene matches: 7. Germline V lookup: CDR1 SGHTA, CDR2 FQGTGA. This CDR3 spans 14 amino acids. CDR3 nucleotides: TGTGCCAGCAGCTACCACGGGGGGTCCGAGACCCAGTACTTC. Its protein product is CASSYHGGSETQYF.

CDR3 sequence: CASSEVAGLSGGHF. The CDR3 DNA reads TGTGCCAGCAGTGAGGTGGCAGGGCTATCAGGGGGGCATTTT. This rearrangement joins TRBV6-1 to TRBJ1-5; 7 bases agree with TRBD1. The CDR3 sequence is 14 residues long. V gave up 3 bases and J gave up 15 bases; unmatched junction bases: 14. Germline V gene lookup returns CDR1 MNHNS and CDR2 SASEGT.

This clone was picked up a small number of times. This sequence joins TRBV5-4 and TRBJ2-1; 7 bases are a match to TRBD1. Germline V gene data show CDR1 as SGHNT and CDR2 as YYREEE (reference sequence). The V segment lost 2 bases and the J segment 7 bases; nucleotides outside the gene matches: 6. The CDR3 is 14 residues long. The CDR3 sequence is CASSLQGRLNEQFF. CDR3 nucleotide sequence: TGTGCCAGCAGCTTACAGGGGCGCCTTAATGAGCAGTTCTTC.

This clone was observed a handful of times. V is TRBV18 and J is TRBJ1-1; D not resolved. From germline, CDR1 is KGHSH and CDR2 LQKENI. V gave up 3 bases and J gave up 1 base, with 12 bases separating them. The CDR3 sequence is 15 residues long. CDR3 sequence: CASSPTTSGNTEAFF. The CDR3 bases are TGTGCCAGCTCACCTACGACATCCGGGAACACTGAAGCTTTCTTT.

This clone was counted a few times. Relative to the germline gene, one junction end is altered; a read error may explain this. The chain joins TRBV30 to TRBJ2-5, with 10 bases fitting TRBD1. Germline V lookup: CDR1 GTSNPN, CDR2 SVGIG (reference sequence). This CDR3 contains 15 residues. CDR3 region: CARRGDRGPGETQYF. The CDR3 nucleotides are TGTGCCCGGAGGGGGGACAGGGGCCCGGGGGAGACCCAGTACTTC.

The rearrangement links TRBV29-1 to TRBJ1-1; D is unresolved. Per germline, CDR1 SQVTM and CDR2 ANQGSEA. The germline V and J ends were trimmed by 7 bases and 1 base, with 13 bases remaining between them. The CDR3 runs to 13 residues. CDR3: CSAEVGRNTEAFF. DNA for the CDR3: TGCAGCGCCGAGGTAGGCAGGAACACTGAAGCTTTCTTT. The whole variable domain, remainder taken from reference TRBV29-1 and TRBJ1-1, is SAVISQKPSRDICQRGTSLTIQCQVDSQVTMMFWYRQQPGQSLTLIATANQGSEATYESGFVIDKFPISRPNLTFSTLTVSNMSPEDSSIYLCSAEVGRNTEAFFGQGTRLTVV.

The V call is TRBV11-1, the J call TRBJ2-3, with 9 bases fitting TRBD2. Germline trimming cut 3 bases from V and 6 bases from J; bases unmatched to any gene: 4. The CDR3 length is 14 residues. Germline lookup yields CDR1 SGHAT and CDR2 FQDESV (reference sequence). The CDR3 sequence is CASSFERGADTQYF. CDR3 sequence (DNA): TGTGCCAGCAGCTTCGAGCGGGGGGCGGATACGCAGTATTTT.

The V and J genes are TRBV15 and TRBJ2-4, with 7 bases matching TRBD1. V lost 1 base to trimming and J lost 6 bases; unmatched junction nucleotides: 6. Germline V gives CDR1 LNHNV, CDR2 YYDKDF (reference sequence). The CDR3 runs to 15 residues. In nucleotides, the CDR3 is TGTGCCACCAGCAGAGGGGGACAGTTAATAAACATTCAGTACTTC. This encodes CATSRGGQLINIQYF. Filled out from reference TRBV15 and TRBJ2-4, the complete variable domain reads DAMVIQNPRYQVTQFGKPVTLSCSQTLNHNVMYWYQQKSSQAPKLLFHYYDKDFNNEADTPDNFQSRRPNTSFCFLDIRSPGLGDTAMYLCATSRGGQLINIQYFGAGTRLSVL.

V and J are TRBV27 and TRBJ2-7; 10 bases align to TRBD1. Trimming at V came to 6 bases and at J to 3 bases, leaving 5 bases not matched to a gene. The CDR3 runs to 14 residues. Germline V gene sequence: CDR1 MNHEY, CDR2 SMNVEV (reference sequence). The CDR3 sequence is CASRWGTGDYEQYF. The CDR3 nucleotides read TGTGCCAGCAGGTGGGGGACAGGGGACTACGAGCAGTACTTC.

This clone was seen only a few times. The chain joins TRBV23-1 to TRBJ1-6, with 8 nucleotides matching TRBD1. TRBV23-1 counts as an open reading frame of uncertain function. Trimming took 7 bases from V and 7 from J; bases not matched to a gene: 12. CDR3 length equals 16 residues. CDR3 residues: CASIHKPTGDNSPLHF. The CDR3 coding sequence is TGCGCCAGCATCCACAAGCCGACAGGGGACAATTCACCCCTCCACTTT.

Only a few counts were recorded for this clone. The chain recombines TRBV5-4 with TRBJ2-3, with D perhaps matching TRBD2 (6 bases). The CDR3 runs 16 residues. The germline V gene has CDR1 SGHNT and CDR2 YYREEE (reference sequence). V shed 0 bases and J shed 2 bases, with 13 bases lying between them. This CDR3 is CASSLGLASSTDTQYF. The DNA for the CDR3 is TGTGCCAGCAGCTTGGGTCTAGCGAGTTCCACAGATACGCAGTATTTT.